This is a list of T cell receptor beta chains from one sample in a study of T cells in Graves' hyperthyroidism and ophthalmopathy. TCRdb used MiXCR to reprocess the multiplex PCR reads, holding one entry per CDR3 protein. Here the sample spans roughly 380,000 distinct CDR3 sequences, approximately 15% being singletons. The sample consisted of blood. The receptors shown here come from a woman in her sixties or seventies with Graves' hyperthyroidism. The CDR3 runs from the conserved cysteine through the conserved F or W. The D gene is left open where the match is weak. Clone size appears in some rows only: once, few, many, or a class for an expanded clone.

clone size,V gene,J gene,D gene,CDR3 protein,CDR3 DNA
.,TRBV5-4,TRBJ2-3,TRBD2,CASSLDSFAGGFTDTQYF,TGTGCCAGCAGCTTGGATAGTTTTGCGGGAGGGTTCACAGATACGCAGTATTTT
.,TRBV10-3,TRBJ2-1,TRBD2,CAISEPGGALNEQFF,TGTGCCATCAGTGAACCGGGAGGTGCGTTGAATGAGCAGTTCTTC
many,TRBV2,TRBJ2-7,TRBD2,CASSDGTSSHPYEQYF,TGTGCCAGCAGTGATGGGACTAGCTCCCACCCCTACGAGCAGTACTTC
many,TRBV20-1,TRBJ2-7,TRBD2,CSASSGVLLEQYF,TGCAGTGCCTCAAGCGGGGTTCTACTCGAGCAGTACTTC
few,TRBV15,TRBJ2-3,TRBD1,CATSRDGTVLTDTQYF,TGTGCCACCAGCAGAGATGGGACAGTGCTGACAGATACGCAGTATTTT
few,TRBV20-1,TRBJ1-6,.,CSASDTQSSYNSPLHF,TGCAGTGCTTCGGACACCCAAAGCTCCTATAATTCACCCCTCCACTTT
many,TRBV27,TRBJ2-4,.,CASSRFGEYKNIQYF,TGTGCCAGCAGCAGGTTTGGGGAGTACAAAAACATTCAGTACTTC
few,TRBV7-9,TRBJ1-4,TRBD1,CASSLVGTGSEKLFF,TGTGCCAGCAGCTTAGTAGGGACAGGCAGTGAAAAACTGTTTTTT
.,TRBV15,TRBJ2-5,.,CATSSRGGWETQYF,TGTGCCACCAGCAGTAGGGGGGGTTGGGAGACCCAGTACTTC
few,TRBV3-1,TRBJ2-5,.,CASSQFTGNRETQYF,TGTGCCAGCAGCCAGTTCACAGGGAATCGAGAGACCCAGTACTTC
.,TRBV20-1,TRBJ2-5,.,CSASQGETQYF,TGCAGTGCTAGCCAGGGGGAGACCCAGTACTTC
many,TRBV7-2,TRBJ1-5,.,CASSPWGGMGQPQHF,TGTGCCAGCAGCCCCTGGGGGGGGATGGGTCAGCCCCAGCATTTT
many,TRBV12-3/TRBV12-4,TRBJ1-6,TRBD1,CASRGTEADYNSPLHF,TGTGCCAGCAGGGGGACAGAAGCCGATTATAATTCACCCCTCCACTTT
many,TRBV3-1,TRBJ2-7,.,CASSPQPRGDEQYF,TGTGCCAGCAGCCCGCAACCCAGGGGTGACGAGCAGTACTTC
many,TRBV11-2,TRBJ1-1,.,CASSTSGTEAFF,TGTGCCAGCAGCACCAGCGGAACTGAAGCTTTCTTT
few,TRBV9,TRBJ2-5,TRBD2,CASSVATASGRARETQYF,TGTGCCAGCAGCGTAGCTACGGCTAGCGGGAGGGCTCGAGAGACCCAGTACTTC
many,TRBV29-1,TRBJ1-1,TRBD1,CSAGGGQGLNTEAFF,TGCAGCGCCGGAGGGGGACAGGGGTTGAACACTGAAGCTTTCTTT
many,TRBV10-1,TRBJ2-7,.,CASRSLRSMHEQYF,TGCGCCAGCCGTTCCCTAAGGTCAATGCACGAGCAGTACTTC
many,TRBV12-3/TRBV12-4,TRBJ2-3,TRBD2,CASRSSGRANTQYF,TGTGCCAGCAGATCTAGCGGGAGGGCAAATACGCAGTATTTT
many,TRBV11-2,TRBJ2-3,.,CASSLEGFGPDTQYF,TGTGCCAGCAGCTTAGAAGGATTTGGCCCAGATACGCAGTATTTT
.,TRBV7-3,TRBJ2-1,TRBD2,CASSLGAGGGNVQFF,TGTGCCAGCAGCCTGGGGGCGGGAGGCGGGAATGTGCAGTTCTTC
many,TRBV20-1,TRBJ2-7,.,CSARPPGPNYEQYF,TGCAGTGCTAGACCTCCGGGACCCAACTACGAGCAGTACTTC
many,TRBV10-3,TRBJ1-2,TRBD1,CAIRGTGGQLPYGYTF,TGTGCCATCAGGGGGACAGGGGGCCAACTTCCTTATGGCTACACCTTC
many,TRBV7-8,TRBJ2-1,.,CASSLVTNNEQFF,TGTGCCAGCAGCTTAGTAACAAACAATGAGCAGTTCTTC
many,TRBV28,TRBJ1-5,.,CASSLGGSQGDQPQHF,TGTGCCAGCAGTTTAGGCGGGTCCCAAGGTGATCAGCCCCAGCATTTT
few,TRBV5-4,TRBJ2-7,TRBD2,CASSPGLAGFYEQYF,TGTGCCAGCAGCCCGGGACTAGCGGGATTCTACGAGCAGTACTTC
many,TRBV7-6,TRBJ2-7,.,CASSLWAGPYEQYF,TGTGCCAGCAGCTTATGGGCAGGGCCTTACGAGCAGTACTTC
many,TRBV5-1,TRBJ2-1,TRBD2,CASSPFQASGNHNEQFF,TGCGCCAGCAGCCCGTTTCAAGCTAGCGGGAACCACAATGAGCAGTTCTTC
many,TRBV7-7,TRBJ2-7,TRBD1,CASSLGDSGEQYF,TGTGCTAGCAGCTTAGGGGACAGCGGCGAGCAGTACTTC
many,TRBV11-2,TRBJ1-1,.,CASSLGLETEAFF,TGTGCCAGCAGCTTAGGGTTAGAAACTGAAGCTTTCTTT
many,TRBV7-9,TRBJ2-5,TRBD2,CASSLRRGEEETQYF,TGTGCCAGCAGCTTACGCCGGGGGGAGGAAGAGACCCAGTACTTC
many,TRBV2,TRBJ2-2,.,CASSGGNFAGELFF,TGTGCCAGCAGTGGAGGAAACTTCGCCGGGGAGCTGTTTTTT
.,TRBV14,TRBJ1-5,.,CASSQEKDGSDQPQHF,TGTGCCAGCAGCCAGGAAAAAGACGGTAGCGATCAGCCCCAGCATTTT
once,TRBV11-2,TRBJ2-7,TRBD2,CASSRGGGATYEQYF,TGTGCCAGCAGTCGGGGGGGGGGGGCCACCTACGAGCAGTACTTC
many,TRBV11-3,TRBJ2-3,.,CASSLTRQPTDTQYF,TGTGCCAGCAGCTTAACGAGACAGCCCACAGATACGCAGTATTTT
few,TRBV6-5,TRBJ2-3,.,CASSYSTGRDTQYF,TGTGCCAGCAGTTACTCGACCGGCAGGGATACGCAGTATTTT
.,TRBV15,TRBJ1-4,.,CATSRPRDVDTNEKLFF,TGTGCCACCAGCAGACCCAGGGACGTAGATACTAATGAAAAACTGTTTTTT
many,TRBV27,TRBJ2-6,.,CASRGPSGANVLTF,TGTGCCAGCAGAGGCCCCTCTGGGGCCAACGTCCTGACTTTC
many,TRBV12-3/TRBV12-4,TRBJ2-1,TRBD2,CASSSASGSNEQFF,TGTGCCAGCAGCTCGGCTAGCGGGAGCAATGAGCAGTTCTTC
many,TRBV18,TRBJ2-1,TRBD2,CASSPSRRSGRDEQFF,TGTGCCAGCTCACCAAGTAGGCGCTCTGGGAGGGATGAGCAGTTCTTC
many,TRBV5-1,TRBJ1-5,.,CASSLRRTSGPSMYSNQPQHF,TGCGCCAGCAGCTTGCGGAGGACCTCAGGGCCCAGCATGTATAGCAATCAGCCCCAGCATTTT
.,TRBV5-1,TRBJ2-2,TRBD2,CASSSDPGGGELFF,TGCGCCAGCAGCTCGGACCCGGGGGGTGGGGAGCTGTTTTTT
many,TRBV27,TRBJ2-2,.,CASSPRGHGGELFF,TGTGCCAGCAGTCCAAGGGGCCATGGCGGGGAGCTGTTTTTT
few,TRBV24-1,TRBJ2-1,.,CATSSGLAGPHNEQFF,TGTGCCACCAGTTCCGGTTTGGCGGGACCGCACAATGAGCAGTTCTTC
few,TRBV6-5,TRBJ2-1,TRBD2,CASSLLGLAGSETYNEQFF,TGTGCCAGCAGCTTATTAGGGCTAGCGGGAAGCGAGACCTACAATGAGCAGTTCTTC
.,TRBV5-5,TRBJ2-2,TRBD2,CASSPWTSGRNTGELFF,TGTGCCAGCAGCCCGTGGACTAGCGGGAGGAACACCGGGGAGCTGTTTTTT
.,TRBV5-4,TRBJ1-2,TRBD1,CASSFGTVYGYTF,TGTGCCAGCAGCTTTGGGACAGTTTATGGCTACACCTTC